A single T cell receptor (beta chain) is shown here with its context. The authors' processing: Estimates of nucleated cell counts were drawn from the amplification of reference gene primers. Sequenced by immunoSEQ multiplex PCR; TCRdb stores in-frame clones only, minus some. V and J calls and clone size come straight from that table; D and trimming were deduced from the DNA. The sample includes 220,000 or so clones, roughly nine tenths seen only once; the top ten take around 6.9%. The sample belongs to a study of blood T cell repertoires in COVID-19. At the level of the study: Some COVID-19 samples were acute and others convalescent; all came from the United States, Italy and Spain.

V was cut by 1 base and J by 7 bases, with 10 bases left in between. Germline loops: CDR1 LNHNV, CDR2 YYDKDF (reference sequence). The length of the CDR3 is 14 residues. This rearrangement joins TRBV15 to TRBJ1-4; no clear D gene. The sequenced material came from peripheral blood. The TCR comes from a man in his 60s who had recovered from COVID-19. CDR3 region: CATSRAGAGEKLFF. In DNA form, the CDR3 reads TGTGCCACCAGCAGAGCAGGAGCGGGTGAAAAACTGTTTTTT.